The clone carrying this TCR beta chain was picked up one time. What it binds is not known. Gene names are mouse gene names. The CDR3 is cut off 1 residue early in the read; its end comes from the germline J gene. TCRbeta CDR3 was sequenced at survey depth with template counts. This table comes from immunoSEQ multiplex PCR, and its TCRdb copy is limited to in-frame clones, with some not included. The table shows approximately 22,000 clones, with 72% occurring only once. This specimen belongs to a study of tissue T cells after allogeneic stem cell transplantation. Study-level findings and limits: Shared clones across patients were few; motif clustering revealed tissue-specific shared signatures. Only a limited share of tissue TCRs appeared in blood or spleen.

J gave up 0 bases and V 4 bases, and 1 base lay outside the gene matches. CDR1 FNHDT and CDR2 SITEND come from the germline V gene (reference sequence). This CDR3 is built from 14 residues. This TCR came from a female BALB/c mouse in good health. Mouse strain MHC haplotype: H2-d. V usage is TRBV19 and J usage is TRBJ2-3, with 8 bases matching TRBD1. Sequences were obtained from spleen. The CDR3 spells CASSQGASAETLYF. CDR3 DNA (partial): TGTGCCAGCAGTCAGGGGGCGAGTGCAGAAACGCTGTAT.